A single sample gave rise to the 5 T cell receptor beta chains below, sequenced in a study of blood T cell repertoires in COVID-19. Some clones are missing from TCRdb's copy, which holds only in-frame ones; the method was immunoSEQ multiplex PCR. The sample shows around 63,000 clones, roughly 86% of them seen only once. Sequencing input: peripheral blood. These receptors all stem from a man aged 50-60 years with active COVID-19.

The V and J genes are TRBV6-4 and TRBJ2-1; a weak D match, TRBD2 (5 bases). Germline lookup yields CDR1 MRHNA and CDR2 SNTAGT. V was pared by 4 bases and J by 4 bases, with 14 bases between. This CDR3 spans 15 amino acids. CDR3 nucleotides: TGTGCCAGCAGTGCACTTGCGGGCCCTTACAATGAGCAGTTCTTC. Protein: CASSALAGPYNEQFF.

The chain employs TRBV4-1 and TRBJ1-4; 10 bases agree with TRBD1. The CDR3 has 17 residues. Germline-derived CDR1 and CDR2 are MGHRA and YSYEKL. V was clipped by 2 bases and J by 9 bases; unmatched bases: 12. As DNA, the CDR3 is TGCGCCAGCAGCCAATCGCCCCGACAGGGGGCGTTTAAAAAACTGTTTTTT. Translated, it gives CASSQSPRQGAFKKLFF.

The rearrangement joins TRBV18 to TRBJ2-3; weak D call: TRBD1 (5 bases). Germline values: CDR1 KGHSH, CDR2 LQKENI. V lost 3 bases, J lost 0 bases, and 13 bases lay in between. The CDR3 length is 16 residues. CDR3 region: CASSPPRTLSTDTQYF. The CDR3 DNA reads TGTGCCAGCTCACCCCCCAGGACACTCAGCACAGATACGCAGTATTTT. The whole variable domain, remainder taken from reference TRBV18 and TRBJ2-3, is NAGVMQNPRHLVRRRGQEARLRCSPMKGHSHVYWYRQLPEEGLKFMVYLQKENIIDESGMPKERFSAEFPKEGPSILRIQQVVRGDSAAYFCASSPPRTLSTDTQYFGPGTRLTVL.

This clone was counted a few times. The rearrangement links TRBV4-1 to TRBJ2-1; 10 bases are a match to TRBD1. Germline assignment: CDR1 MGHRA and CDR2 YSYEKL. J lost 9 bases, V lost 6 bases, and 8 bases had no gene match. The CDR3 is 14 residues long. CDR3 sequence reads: CASSVDRGLGEQFF. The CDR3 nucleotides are TGCGCCAGCAGTGTAGACAGGGGGCTCGGTGAGCAGTTCTTC.

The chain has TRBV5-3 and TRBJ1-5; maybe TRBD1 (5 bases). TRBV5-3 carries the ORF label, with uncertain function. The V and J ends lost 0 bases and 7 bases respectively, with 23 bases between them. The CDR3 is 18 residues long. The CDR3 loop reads CARSLDRIFSRAEQPQHF. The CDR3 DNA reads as TGTGCCAGAAGCTTGGATCGAATTTTTAGCAGGGCGGAGCAGCCCCAGCATTTT.